This TCR beta chain was identified during a study of T cell responses to AZD1222 COVID-19 vaccine. General study results and limits: Two doses of AZD1222 preceded a rise in Spike-specific TCR breadth and depth. Vaccine-associated CD4 TCRs ranged over spike, dominating at 160-218 and 743-854. Among the donors, most were white British and more were female, and clonal diversity was possibly underestimated.

Trimming cost V 0 bases and J 5 bases, with 14 bases left between them. This CDR3 is 15 amino acids long. Germline assignment: CDR1 SEHNR and CDR2 FQNEAQ (reference sequence). The repertoire was sequenced with immunoSEQ multiplex PCR; TCRdb's copy has only in-frame clones and lacks some. Of about 110,000 clones detected, 70% to 90% appear once; the ten largest clones hold about 15%. Pooling covered second doses at about 4 or about 12 weeks. In regard to this clone: Its specificity is not known.

The sequencing here drew on peripheral blood, taken 28 days after the second AZD1222 dose. This sequence was found in an adult who received the AZD1222 COVID-19 vaccine. The chain is built from TRBV7-9 and TRBJ2-7; perhaps TRBD1 as D (5 bases). DNA for the CDR3: TGTGCCAGCAGCTTAGCCCTCCCAGGGCTGGACGAGCAGTACTTC. Amino acids: CASSLALPGLDEQYF.